This passage covers 30 T cell receptor beta chains from one sample sequenced in a study of T cell responses to AZD1222 COVID-19 vaccine. TCRdb's table, derived via immunoSEQ multiplex PCR, lists solely in-frame clones and lacks some. This table has approximately 120,000 clones, nearly 90% appearing once. Sequencing was performed on peripheral blood, taken 28 days after the second AZD1222 dose. Receptor source: an adult who received the AZD1222 COVID-19 vaccine.

The chain recombines TRBV5-4 with TRBJ1-4; D gene uncertain. The CDR3 length is 15 residues. Germline CDR1 is SGHNT and CDR2 is YYREEE (reference sequence). V was shortened by 4 bases and J by 5 bases, with 15 bases between the two germline ends. The CDR3 DNA sequence: TGTGCCAGCAGCCTCGGCGGTGTGGGGAATGAAAAACTGTTTTTT. This gives the protein CASSLGGVGNEKLFF.

The chain couples TRBV4-2 to TRBJ2-7, with D unresolved. The V and J ends lost 0 bases and 4 bases respectively, with 10 bases between them. Germline V gives CDR1 LGHNA, CDR2 YNFKEQ. The CDR3 loop spans 14 amino acids. The DNA of the CDR3 is TGTGCCAGCAGCCAAGAGGGCAGCGCTTACGAGCAGTACTTC. Translated: CASSQEGSAYEQYF.

The chain has TRBV30 and TRBJ1-3; D unresolved. Germline V lookup: CDR1 GTSNPN, CDR2 SVGIG (reference sequence). The CDR3 totals 13 residues. Trimming cost V 2 bases and J 1 base, with 6 bases left between them. The CDR3, as DNA: TGTGCCTGGAGTACGACTTCTGGAAACACCATATATTTT. This translates into CAWSTTSGNTIYF.

This chain uses TRBV4-3 with TRBJ2-7, with 9 bases aligning to TRBD1. In germline, CDR1 is LGHNA, CDR2 YSLEER. CDR3 length equals 14 residues. J was trimmed by 6 bases and V by 5 bases; bases with no gene match: 8. Written as DNA, the CDR3 is TGCGCCAGCAGCGTACAGGGGGCGGAAGGCGAGCAGTACTTC. This translates into CASSVQGAEGEQYF.

This clone has a single count. The chain is built from TRBV7-2 and TRBJ1-3; TRBD1 matches at 9 bases. Per germline, CDR1 SGHTA and CDR2 FQGNSA. V lost 4 bases, J lost 1 base, and 11 bases stayed unmatched. The CDR3 contains 18 residues. CDR3 nucleotides: TGTGCCAGCAGCTCGACCGGGACAGGGCCTTTTTCTGGAAACACCATATATTTT. Protein: CASSSTGTGPFSGNTIYF. Together with reference TRBV7-2 and TRBJ1-3, the CDR3 gives the full variable domain: GAGVSQSPSNKVTEKGKDVELRCDPISGHTALYWYRQSLGQGLEFLIYFQGNSAPDKSGLPSDRFSAERTGGSVSTLTIQRTQQEDSAVYLCASSSTGTGPFSGNTIYFGEGSWLTVV.

The genes are TRBV19 and TRBJ2-2, with TRBD2 matching 9 bases. With 5 bases clipped from V and 9 bases from J, the junction kept 7 bases outside the gene matches. Per germline, CDR1 LNHDA and CDR2 SQIVND (reference sequence). The CDR3 totals 14 residues. The CDR3 region is CASSPGLAIRELFF. DNA of the CDR3: TGTGCCAGTAGTCCGGGACTAGCTATCCGGGAGCTGTTTTTT.

The chain couples TRBV5-1 to TRBJ1-2; no clear D gene. Germline V lookup: CDR1 SGHRS, CDR2 YFSETQ. There are 15 residues in the CDR3. Trimming pared 1 base from V and 6 bases from J, leaving 16 bases between. CDR3 sequence: CASSLSPQSWDGYTF. DNA of the CDR3: TGCGCCAGCAGCTTGTCACCCCAATCATGGGATGGCTACACCTTC.

The chain is built from TRBV12-3 or TRBV12-4 and TRBJ2-7; D not resolved. This CDR3 comprises 11 residues. Trimming shortened V by 5 bases and J by 3 bases, and 5 bases separated the two germline ends. The CDR3 coding sequence is TGTGCCAGCAGTGCCTACTACGAGCAGTACTTC. Translated, it gives CASSAYYEQYF.

The rearrangement uses TRBV5-1 and TRBJ2-1, with 7 bases matching TRBD2. The V gene end was trimmed by 4 bases and the J gene end by 7 bases; junction bases not matched to a gene: 14. The CDR3 consists of 16 residues. Per the germline V gene, CDR1 is SGHRS and CDR2 is YFSETQ. CDR3 nucleotides: TGCGCCAGCAGCCTCCCCGAGGCTAGCGGACTGAATGAGCAGTTCTTC. This encodes CASSLPEASGLNEQFF.

The chain couples TRBV30 to TRBJ2-3; TRBD2 matches at 9 bases. The germline CDR1 and CDR2 sequences are GTSNPN and SVGIG (reference sequence). This CDR3 is 13 amino acids long. The V and J ends lost 5 bases and 4 bases, in that order; junction bases with no gene match: 4. CDR3 sequence reads: CAWGRGGPDTQYF. CDR3 DNA sequence: TGTGCCTGGGGGCGGGGGGGCCCAGATACGCAGTATTTT.

The chain employs TRBV24-1 and TRBJ2-2; 9 nucleotides agree with TRBD1. Losses at the gene ends were 2 bases for V and 6 bases for J; bases not matched to a gene: 6. Germline CDR1 and CDR2: KGHDR and SFDVKD. CDR3 length equals 16 residues. CDR3 amino acids: CATSDSGQGLSGELFF. DNA of the CDR3: TGTGCCACCAGTGATTCGGGACAGGGTTTATCCGGGGAGCTGTTTTTT.

The gene calls are TRBV7-2 and TRBJ1-5; D may be TRBD1 (5 bases). In germline, CDR1 is SGHTA, CDR2 FQGNSA. The CDR3 is 14 residues long. The V and J ends lost 4 bases and 4 bases respectively, with 11 bases between them. CDR3 DNA: TGTGCCAGCAGCTCAGTATGGGGGAATCAGCCCCAGCATTTT. Translated, it gives CASSSVWGNQPQHF.

The chain carries TRBV6-5 and TRBJ2-7, with 8 bases lining up with TRBD1. The CDR3 spans 15 residues. V shed 0 bases and J 4 bases; nucleotides not matched to a gene: 5. Germline V CDR1 and CDR2: MNHEY, SVGAGI. The CDR3 sequence is CASSYSFGQGYEQYF. The DNA for the CDR3 is TGTGCCAGCAGTTACTCATTCGGACAGGGTTACGAGCAGTACTTC.

The chain couples TRBV5-4 to TRBJ1-4, with D hard to call. The CDR3 loop spans 13 amino acids. Germline loops: CDR1 SGHNT, CDR2 YYREEE (reference sequence). Trimming stripped 0 bases from V and 6 bases from J, with 6 bases between. CDR3 loop: CASSLAGDEKLFF. DNA for the CDR3: TGTGCCAGCAGCTTGGCCGGGGATGAAAAACTGTTTTTT. Looking up the rest from reference TRBV5-4 and TRBJ1-4 gives the full variable domain: ETGVTQSPTHLIKTRGQQVTLRCSSQSGHNTVSWYQQALGQGPQFIFQYYREEENGRGNFPPRFSGLQFPNYSSELNVNALELDDSALYLCASSLAGDEKLFFGSGTQLSVL.

The gene calls are TRBV7-2 and TRBJ2-7; the D gene is possibly TRBD2 (5 bases). The CDR3 spans 13 residues. Trimming pared 5 bases from V and 4 bases from J, leaving 12 bases between. Per the germline V gene, CDR1 is SGHTA and CDR2 is FQGNSA. The CDR3 nucleotides read TGTGCCAGCAGCGCCGGGTCGGGGTACGAGCAGTACTTC. Residues: CASSAGSGYEQYF.

This chain connects TRBV4-2 to TRBJ2-7; 7 nucleotides agree with TRBD1. Germline assignment: CDR1 LGHNA and CDR2 YNFKEQ. The CDR3 contains 14 residues. V was pared by 0 bases and J by 3 bases, with 2 bases of the junction left unmatched. The CDR3 DNA reads TGTGCCAGCAGCCAAGATAGGGACAGCTACGAGCAGTACTTC. Amino acids: CASSQDRDSYEQYF.

V usage is TRBV29-1 and J usage is TRBJ1-1; D gene ambiguous. The length of the CDR3 is 12 residues. V lost 4 bases and J lost 5, with 11 bases in between. Germline V gene sequence: CDR1 SQVTM, CDR2 ANQGSEA. In DNA form, the CDR3 reads TGCAGCGTTGTGGGGTTAAGGACTGAAGCTTTCTTT. Protein product: CSVVGLRTEAFF.

The chain links TRBV23-1 to TRBJ1-5; TRBD1 is a possible D gene (6 bases). TRBV23-1 is identified as an open reading frame with a role that is uncertain. The CDR3 has 19 residues. Trimming stripped 0 bases from V and 6 bases from J, with 24 bases between. DNA for the CDR3: TGCGCCAGCAGTCAATCGTTACGGGGCGGGGGCGCCGATGGTCAGCCCCAGCATTTT. Its protein is CASSQSLRGGGADGQPQHF.

The J gene is TRBJ1-2, the V gene TRBV6-5, with 7 bases aligning to TRBD1. Trimming took 5 bases from V and 2 from J; bases not matched to a gene: 2. Germline-derived CDR1 and CDR2 are MNHEY and SVGAGI. There are 13 residues in the CDR3. CDR3 sequence (DNA): TGTGCCAGCAGTCGACAGGGAAACTATGGCTACACCTTC. This encodes CASSRQGNYGYTF.

The chain combines TRBV30 with TRBJ1-1; D call uncertain. The germline CDR1 and CDR2 sequences are GTSNPN and SVGIG (reference sequence). Trimming took 0 bases from V and 5 from J, leaving 16 bases between them. The CDR3 covers 15 residues. CDR3 amino acids: CAWSVGLPPETEAFF. The CDR3, as DNA: TGTGCCTGGAGTGTTGGCCTGCCTCCGGAGACTGAAGCTTTCTTT.

The rearrangement links TRBV7-9 to TRBJ1-4; D remains unclear. The CDR3 has 17 amino acids. V lost 5 bases and J 3 bases, leaving 19 bases between the germline ends. Germline-derived CDR1 and CDR2 are SEHNR and FQNEAQ (reference sequence). As DNA, the CDR3 is TGTGCCAGCAGCCCCGCGGAGGCAAGTAGGGCTAATGAAAAACTGTTTTTT. This encodes CASSPAEASRANEKLFF.

The CDR3 loop reads CAWSSGSNQPQHF. Here the CDR3 DNA reads TGTGCCTGGAGTTCGGGAAGCAATCAGCCCCAGCATTTT. The V gene is TRBV30, the J gene TRBJ1-5; D gene unclear. The V gene lost 2 bases and the J gene lost 1 base, with 6 bases spanning the gap. The CDR3 extends over 13 amino acids. The germline V gene encodes CDR1 GTSNPN and CDR2 SVGIG (reference sequence).

The J gene is TRBJ2-3, the V gene TRBV4-1; a possible D gene is TRBD1 (6 bases). Germline CDR1 reads MGHRA; CDR2 reads YSYEKL. Trimming took 1 base from V and 1 from J, leaving 9 bases between them. This CDR3 has 15 residues. The CDR3 DNA follows: TGCGCCAGCAGCCAAGCCAAGGGGGGCACAGATACGCAGTATTTT. Amino acids: CASSQAKGGTDTQYF.

In nucleotides, the CDR3 is TGTGCCAGCAAGGTGGGGCAGAACTACGAGCAGTACTTC. Amino acid sequence: CASKVGQNYEQYF. The chain links TRBV6-5 to TRBJ2-7; TRBD1 might be the D (5 bases). Deletions cut 7 bases from V and 3 bases from J, with 13 bases between. The CDR3 sequence is 13 residues long. CDR1 and CDR2 (germline): MNHEY, SVGAGI.

The genes are TRBV12-2 and TRBJ1-5; the table gives TRBD1 as D, unverified against the DNA. TRBV12-2 is a recognized pseudogene. The CDR3 has 16 amino acids. In nucleotides, the CDR3 is TGTGCAAGTCGCCCCTCACAGGGGTCATTCAATCAGCCCCAGCATTTT. This codes for CASRPSQGSFNQPQHF.

The chain links TRBV21-1 to TRBJ1-3. TRBV21-1 is listed as a pseudogene. CDR3 length: 17 amino acids. The CDR3 spells CASSKGRAHLSGNTIYF. The CDR3 nucleotides read TGTGCCAGCAGCAAGGGACGGGCCCACCTCTCTGGAAACACCATATATTTT.

The rearrangement uses TRBV5-1 and TRBJ2-3; 9 bases map to TRBD1. CDR3 length: 16 amino acids. Losses at the gene ends were 2 bases for V and 1 base for J; bases not matched to a gene: 5. CDR1 is SGHRS, CDR2 YFSETQ, per germline. The CDR3 spells CASSFGQGMGTDTQYF. CDR3 bases: TGCGCCAGCAGCTTCGGACAGGGGATGGGCACAGATACGCAGTATTTT.

The gene calls are TRBV28 and TRBJ2-3; D is uncertain. The CDR3 contains 14 residues. From germline, CDR1 is MDHEN and CDR2 SYDVKM. Between the trimmed V and J ends, which lost 5 bases and 2 bases, there was a span of 11 bases. The CDR3 DNA sequence: TGTGCCAGCAGTGTTGACGACTTCACAGATACGCAGTATTTT. Residues: CASSVDDFTDTQYF. The full variable domain, with the rest looked up from reference TRBV28 and TRBJ2-3, is DVKVTQSSRYLVKRTGEKVFLECVQDMDHENMFWYRQDPGLGLRLIYFSYDVKMKEKGDIPEGYSVSREKKERFSLILESASTNQTSMYLCASSVDDFTDTQYFGPGTRLTVL.

The chain employs TRBV5-1 and TRBJ2-2; D could derive from TRBD1 or TRBD2 (5 bases each). The CDR3 is 15 amino acids. Trimming left V 0 bases short and J 1 base short, with 7 bases between. Germline CDR1 is SGHRS and CDR2 is YFSETQ. The CDR3 loop reads CASSLVGGNTGELFF. The CDR3 nucleotides are TGCGCCAGCAGCTTGGTTGGGGGGAACACCGGGGAGCTGTTTTTT.

The chain combines TRBV30 with TRBJ1-6; no firm D call. V gave up 4 bases and J gave up 5 bases, with 9 bases separating them. In germline, CDR1 is GTSNPN, CDR2 SVGIG (reference sequence). CDR3 size: 13 residues. Here the CDR3 DNA reads TGTGCCTGGACGAGGGATAATAATTCACCCCTCCACTTT. Translating it yields CAWTRDNNSPLHF. Together with reference TRBV30 and TRBJ1-6, the CDR3 gives the full variable domain: SQTIHQWPATLVQPVGSPLSLECTVEGTSNPNLYWYRQAAGRGLQLLFYSVGIGQISSEVPQNLSASRPQDRQFILSSKKLLLSDSGFYLCAWTRDNNSPLHFGNGTRLTVT.